This TCR beta chain was identified during a study of T cells expressing NK-cell markers. As for the study in general: Sorted CD3+CD56-NKG2C+, CD3+CD56+NKG2C- and CD3+CD56+NKG2C+ T cells were the source of the TCR beta repertoires. The study sequenced eight donors, seven HCMV-seropositive and one seronegative.

TCRdb reprocessed the 5' RACE reads and keeps a single row for each CDR3 protein, giving no DNA. In all, the sample yields roughly 430,000 distinct CDR3 sequences. In germline, CDR1 is MNHNY, CDR2 SVGAGI (reference sequence). This CDR3 spans 13 amino acids. Note on this clonotype: Its antigen is currently unknown.

Study-level points and caveats: Whether expanded NKG2C+ T cell clones recognized HCMV stayed uncertain. Dominant NKG2C+ clonotype frequencies of about 1.0-8% of CD8+ T cells were measured in more than 5 donors.

The TCR comes from a woman aged 18 to 75 in good health. The specimen sequenced was blood T cells: a sorted CD56 or NKG2C T cell subset, CD4+ or CD8+ T cells, or bulk PBMC T cells (not recorded which). The chain has TRBV6-6 and TRBJ2-3. CDR3 residues: CASRATEADTQYF.